This T cell receptor (beta chain) was recovered during a study of beta chain features in type 1 diabetes. At the level of the study: Patients were similar to healthy donors in age and gender (as well as in cell yields). General study results and limits: cDNA-based sequencing might over-represent cells highly expressing TCR. Type 1 diabetes patients had moderately but significantly shorter TCRB CDR3s in all four CD4+ subsets. Insertions at VDJ junctions were less frequent in type 1 diabetes patients. These patients also deleted more nucleotides at the same junctions.

Averaging about 116 mL, one heparinised blood draw came from each individual donor. As to this clone: Its antigen is undetermined.

All of the isolated RNA was reverse transcribed, so expressed TCRB transcripts were sequenced. Measured with immunoSEQ multiplex PCR; TCRdb has only the in-frame clones, and not every one. The repertoire holds about 340,000 clones, with about 13% as singletons. V shed 6 bases and J shed 5 bases, with 17 bases lying between them. CDR1 and CDR2 (germline): MDHEN, SYDVKM. The CDR3 contains 14 residues. The sequence derives from a woman aged 18-30 years with type 1 diabetes. V usage is TRBV28 and J usage is TRBJ2-7; D perhaps matches TRBD2 (6 bases). The sample taken for sequencing was naive CD4+ T cells from blood. CDR3 DNA sequence: TGTGCCAGCAGATTAGCGGCCCCCCGGGACGAGCAGTACTTC. Protein product: CASRLAAPRDEQYF.